This TCR beta chain is from a study of cytomegalovirus exposure and HLA in healthy donors (dated by TCRdb to about 2017). About the investigation overall: An earlier analysis of approximately 550 of the donors reported more than 250 Gb of sequence data and some 120 million unique TCR beta sequences from roughly 200 million T cells. To predict cytomegalovirus infection status, the study combined high-throughput TCR immunosequencing, statistical association of individual TCRs with disease status, and machine learning. Using immunosequencing, the study profiled T cell repertoires from around 680 subjects and related those repertoires to cytomegalovirus serostatus. The aim of the study was to test whether cataloging public T cell receptors could identify signatures of past pathogen exposure. Typing coverage differed by locus: A, B, C, DRB1 and DQB1 were typed in roughly 620-630 donors, DQA1 in 500 to 550, DPA1 in 606, and DPB1 in roughly 470. Donor age, sex, ethnicity and CMV serostatus were compiled together with the repertoire data. On average, roughly 240,000 unique TCR beta nucleotide sequences were sequenced per donor among a few hundred genotyped donors of the cohort, with roughly 18% of those sequences being non-productive. An earlier analysis of around 640 of the donors used high-throughput TCR beta sequencing to judge whether each TCR beta V gene segment behaved as functional or pseudogenic. Both class I and class II loci were covered by HLA typing, at four-digit resolution. All discovery cohort repertoires had been generated using a single sequencing platform. In addition to the first cohort of roughly 700 subjects, a separate validation cohort of some 120 different subjects was used. In a later genetic analysis, genome-wide SNP genotypes for about 55% of the roughly 700 donors were used, and that subset was treated as a discovery cohort. An early release covering 500 to 750 HLA-typed donors comprised 250 to 350 gigabases of sequencing data and 85 million or so unique TCR sequences. To study patterns of TCR occurrence, a later analysis re-analyzed previously published TCR beta repertoires from just over 650 donors and added high-resolution HLA genotyping. Among the roughly 400 genotyped donors, 75% to 90% belonged to the genetic ancestry cluster associated with self-reported Caucasian donors. Rather than using new phenotypic data, the later analysis identified candidate immune exposures from TCR beta sequences and from how often those sequences occurred across donors. A handful of DR-DQ haplotypes were handled as single units for association and clustering because linkage in the cohort was strong.

The cohort comprised 710 or so healthy bone marrow donors. All cohort members were sampled while nominally healthy, although unrecorded immune exposures were likely present. The donor was CMV seropositive and belonged to the group of 250 to 300 seropositive cohort members. Each donor provided a peripheral blood sample, and peripheral blood mononuclear cells were used for TCR beta sequencing. The Qiagen DNeasy Blood Extraction Kit was used to extract genomic DNA from the blood cell samples. Receptor amplification or capture employed the immunoSEQ multiplex PCR assay. A mixture of 60 forward primers for TCR Vbeta segments and 13 reverse primers for TCR Jbeta segments was used in the multiplex PCR. Amplification of the CDR3 region of rearranged TCR beta genes was performed with a multiplex PCR assay on genomic DNA. The Illumina HiSeq System was used to sequence the amplified TCR beta libraries as 87-base-pair reads. The original methods were these. A later analysis tallied some 79 million unique TCR beta chains across the 666 repertoires, and approximately 11 million of those chains were shared by two or more donors. To remove PCR and sequencing errors, raw reads were error-corrected and collapsed into unique sequences using a nearest-neighbor algorithm that merged closely related sequences. Alignment of CDR3 sequences to IMGT reference sequences was used to assign V, D and J gene segments. For a sequence to be retained, a match of at least six nucleotides was required to both a V gene segment and a J gene segment. A rearrangement was called productive if the CDR3 had no stop codons and remained in frame with V and J, and every other rearrangement was called non-productive. Following IMGT convention, CDR3 was defined as the stretch from the second conserved V-encoded cysteine up to the conserved J-encoded phenylalanine. The earlier analysis of 500 to 600 of the donors excluded sequences that lacked an unambiguous match to a single V gene segment. An earlier analysis of fewer than 750 of the donors classified V segments as functional when productive rearrangements were above 56.7% and as segregating when the standard deviation between donors was above 5%. A statistical classification framework was built for diagnosing cytomegalovirus status from the catalog of TCR beta chain sequences. In a later analysis, TCR nucleotide sequences were compared against IMGT/GENE-DB human TR gene sequences so that V and J genes could be assigned. The TCRdist pipeline was used in a later analysis to assign CDR3 sequences and most-parsimonious VDJ recombination scenarios. A later analysis defined each TCR beta chain by its CDR3 amino acid sequence plus V-gene family, and excluded reads lacking a unique V-gene family. In a later analysis, approximately 590 highly shared, low-generation-probability nucleotide sequences were removed to address suspected cross-contamination and a sequencing artifact. For each public chain, a later analysis derived a clonal expansion index from normalized ranks of inferred template counts within each repertoire. In a later analysis, generation probabilities were computed using a VDJ recombination model fitted to out-of-frame rearrangements, and the results were checked against IGoR. A later analysis scored TCR-TCR, TCR-HLA and TCR-CMV co-occurrence with hypergeometric tests, applying a repertoire-size bias correction to TCR pairs. A later analysis estimated false discovery rates by permuting HLA or CMV assignments 20 times. A later analysis grouped co-occurring TCRs with DBSCAN, adding TCRdist sequence similarity when clustering within HLA-allele-positive subsets. For co-occurrence clustering, repertoires with fewer than 30,000 or more than 120,000 public chains were excluded, along with about five repertoires with anomalous nucleotide sharing. Not all clones reach the TCRdb copy of this immuneACCESS table, which keeps in-frame sequences only. Checked studies attribute under half of the gap to unresolved V genes and leave the rest unexplained. V, J and clone size reflect that table, while D and trimming were determined from the DNA. The sample table records 180,000 or so clones; around 77% of these occur just once. The top ten clones comprise about 2.1% of the sample.

Worth noting for this clone: Its specific antigen is unknown. Per-nucleotide qualities are absent, and no much larger clonotype sits a single base away.

The CDR3 goes from the cysteine to the phenylalanine over 18 residues. Of all the DNA, just the CDR3 is kept, 54 bases in frame from base 1. From the germline V gene, CDR1 is MGHRA and CDR2 is YSYEKL. The junction shows trimming of 2 bases on V and 1 base on J, plus 20 bases between the germline ends. The study at large found these results: Correlated functional status among segregating V segments might reflect linkage disequilibrium, but an unknown experimental factor could not be ruled out. In a later analysis, TCR association rates were found to vary across HLA loci, with the most associated TCRs seen for DRB1 alleles and the fewest for HLA-C alleles. Presence/absence analyses assumed roughly uniform sequencing depth across donors, an assumption that may not hold. When HLA alleles, especially DR and DQ, strongly co-occurred, attributing TCR associations to individual alleles was difficult. Because the 87-base-pair reads could not distinguish some IMGT-functional V segments, including TRBV6-2 and TRBV6-3, those segments were excluded. A further reported finding was that TCR beta sequences accurately predicted the HLA-A and HLA-B alleles for most subjects in the first cohort. While some public TCRs were present in many individuals, most TCR sequences turned up only very rarely across donors. Specific HLA alleles were associated with 15,000 to 20,000 TCR beta sequences at a false discovery rate of 0.05 in a later analysis. According to the authors, the approach could potentially be generalized to other disease states and immunological phenotypes. In a later analysis, HLA-associated TCR beta chains were found to be more clonally expanded and to have lower generation probabilities than equally common non-associated chains. In a later genetic analysis, fewer N-insertions in productive TCRs were reported among donors in an Asian-associated ancestry cluster than the roughly 700-donor mean. In a later genetic analysis, a missense DCLRE1C variant was associated with V-gene and J-gene trimming of TCR beta chains, and the association was replicated in an independent cohort. An earlier analysis of 587 of the donors showed that most TCR beta V segments appeared in productive rearrangements either about 87% or about 30% of the time, which broadly matched IMGT annotations. The cohort was sequenced for TCR beta chains only, and without alpha or paired-chain data the features that could be detected were limited. Because some donors lacked HLA typing at each locus, the association tests relied only on the typed subset. A group of highly shared sequence variants was considered likely to be a technical artifact of the sequencing pipeline. The earlier analysis of 587 of the donors excluded seventeen rarely observed V segments, including chromosome 9 orphons, because counts were too low. A later analysis reported that several top co-occurrence clusters appeared linked to parvovirus B19, influenza, CMV and Epstein-Barr virus. The study listed over 150 TCR beta chains as associated with cytomegalovirus. In vitro tests confirmed that a few of the cytomegalovirus-associated TCR beta chains recognize cytomegalovirus antigens. A later analysis found that most CMV-associated TCR beta chains appeared HLA-restricted, with HLA associations seemingly driven largely by CMV exposure. In both the original and validation cohorts, the classifier was reported to diagnose cytomegalovirus status with high specificity and sensitivity. Immune exposure information for the cohort was limited to CMV serostatus.

The TCR comes from a young woman in good health and CMV-seropositive. The chain links TRBV4-1 with TRBJ1-1, with the D gene uncertain. Sequencing used PBMCs. The bases read TGCGCCAGCAGCCAACGGACTGCAATTCAGCTTCAGAACACTGAAGCTTTCTTT. It translates as CASSQRTAIQLQNTEAFF.